This TCR beta chain was documented in a study of blood T cell repertoires in COVID-19. Across the whole study: COVID-19 samples from acute and convalescent phases originated in the United States, Italy and Spain.

In the original workflow: Amplification of reference gene primers was used by the study to estimate nucleated cell counts. Using immunoSEQ multiplex PCR, the repertoire was profiled, and TCRdb retains in-frame clones only, with some absent. The D gene and trimming were derived from the DNA, and the V and J assignments and clone size from that table. The sample carries approximately 87,000 clones, about 89% recorded once. Material for sequencing was peripheral blood. The TCR originated in a man between 65 and 85 years old with active or convalescent COVID-19.

This chain's CDR3 is CAWSVKQTNQPQHF. CDR3 DNA: TGTGCCTGGAGTGTCAAACAGACGAATCAGCCCCAGCATTTT. This sequence joins TRBV30 and TRBJ1-5; D remains ambiguous. The CDR3 spans 14 residues. Germline CDR1 GTSNPN, CDR2 SVGIG (reference sequence). Trimming pared 0 bases from V and 4 bases from J, leaving 10 bases between.